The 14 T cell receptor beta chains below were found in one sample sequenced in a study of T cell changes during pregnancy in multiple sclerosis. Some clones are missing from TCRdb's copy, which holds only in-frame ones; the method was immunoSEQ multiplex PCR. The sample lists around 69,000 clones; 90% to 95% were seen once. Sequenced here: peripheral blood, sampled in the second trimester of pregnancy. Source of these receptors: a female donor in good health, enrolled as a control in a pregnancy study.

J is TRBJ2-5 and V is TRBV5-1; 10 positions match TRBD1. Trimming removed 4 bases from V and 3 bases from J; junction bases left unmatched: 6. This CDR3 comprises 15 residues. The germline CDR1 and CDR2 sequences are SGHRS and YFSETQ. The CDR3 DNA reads TGCGCCAGCAGCCGGACAGGGGGAAAGGAAGAGACCCAGTACTTC. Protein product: CASSRTGGKEETQYF.

The CDR3 protein is CASSGSHELFF. The CDR3 DNA sequence: TGCGCCAGTTCCGGGAGCCATGAGCTGTTTTTT. The V call is TRBV5-1, the J call TRBJ2-2, with TRBD2 as a possible D gene (6 bases). This CDR3 has 11 residues. Germline CDR1 and CDR2: SGHRS and YFSETQ. Between the trimmed V and J ends, which lost 8 bases and 11 bases, there was a span of 13 bases.

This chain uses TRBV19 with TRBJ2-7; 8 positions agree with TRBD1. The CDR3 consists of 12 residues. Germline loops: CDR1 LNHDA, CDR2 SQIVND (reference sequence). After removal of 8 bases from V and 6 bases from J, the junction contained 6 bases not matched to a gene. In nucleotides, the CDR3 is TGTGCCAGTGGAATCACAGGGGGCGAGCAGTACTTC. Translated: CASGITGGEQYF.

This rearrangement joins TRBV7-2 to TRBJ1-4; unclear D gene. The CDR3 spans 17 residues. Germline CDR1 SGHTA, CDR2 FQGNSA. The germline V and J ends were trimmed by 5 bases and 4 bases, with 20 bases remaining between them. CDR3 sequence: CASSPPGFQVHNEKLFF. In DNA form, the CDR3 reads TGTGCCAGCAGCCCACCCGGTTTTCAGGTCCATAATGAAAAACTGTTTTTT.

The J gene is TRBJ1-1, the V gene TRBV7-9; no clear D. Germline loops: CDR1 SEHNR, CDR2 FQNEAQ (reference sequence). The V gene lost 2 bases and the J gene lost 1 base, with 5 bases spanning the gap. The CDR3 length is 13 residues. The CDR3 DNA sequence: TGTGCCAGCAGCTTACGACAGAACACTGAAGCTTTCTTT. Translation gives CASSLRQNTEAFF.

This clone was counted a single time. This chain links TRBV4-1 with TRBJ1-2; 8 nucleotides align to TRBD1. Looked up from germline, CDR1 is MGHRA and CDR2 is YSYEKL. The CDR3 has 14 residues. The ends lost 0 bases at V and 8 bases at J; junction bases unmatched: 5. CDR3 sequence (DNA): TGCGCCAGCAGCCAAGACCAGGGGGCTGGAGGCTACACCTTC. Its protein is CASSQDQGAGGYTF.

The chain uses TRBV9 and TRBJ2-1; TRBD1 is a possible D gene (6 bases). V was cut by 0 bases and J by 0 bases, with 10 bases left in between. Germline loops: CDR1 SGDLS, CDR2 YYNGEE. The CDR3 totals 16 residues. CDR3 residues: CASSVATGSSYNEQFF. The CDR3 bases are TGTGCCAGCAGCGTAGCTACAGGGAGCTCCTACAATGAGCAGTTCTTC.

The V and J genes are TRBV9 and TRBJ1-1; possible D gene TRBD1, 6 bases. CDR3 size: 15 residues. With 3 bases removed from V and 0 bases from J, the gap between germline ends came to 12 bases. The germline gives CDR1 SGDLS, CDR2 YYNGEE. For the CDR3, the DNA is TGTGCCAGCAGCGCGGCGGGGGGCATGAACACTGAAGCTTTCTTT. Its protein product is CASSAAGGMNTEAFF.

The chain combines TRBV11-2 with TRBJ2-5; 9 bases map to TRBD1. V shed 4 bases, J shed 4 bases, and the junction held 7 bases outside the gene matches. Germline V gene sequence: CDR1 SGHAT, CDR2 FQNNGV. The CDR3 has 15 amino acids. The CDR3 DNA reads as TGTGCCAGCAGCTCGTGGACAGGGGTAGGAGAGACCCAGTACTTC. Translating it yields CASSSWTGVGETQYF.

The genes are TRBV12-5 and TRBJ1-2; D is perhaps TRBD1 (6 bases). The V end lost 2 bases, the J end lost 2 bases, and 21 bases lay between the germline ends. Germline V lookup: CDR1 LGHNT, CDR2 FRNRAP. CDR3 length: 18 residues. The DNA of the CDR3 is TGTGCTAGTGGTTTGTGGTCCGGGACACCCAAGGTCAACTATGGCTACACCTTC. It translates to CASGLWSGTPKVNYGYTF.

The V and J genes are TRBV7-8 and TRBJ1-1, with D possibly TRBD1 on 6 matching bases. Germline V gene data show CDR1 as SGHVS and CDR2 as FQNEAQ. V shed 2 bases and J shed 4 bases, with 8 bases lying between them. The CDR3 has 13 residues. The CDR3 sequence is CASSLRGGTEAFF. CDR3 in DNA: TGTGCCAGCAGCTTAAGGGGGGGCACTGAAGCTTTCTTT.

CDR3 nucleotide sequence: TGTGCCAGCAGCTTAAGCAGGACTAACTATGGCTACACCTTC. This encodes CASSLSRTNYGYTF. The chain recombines TRBV7-2 with TRBJ1-2; D is unresolved. The V end lost 2 bases, the J end lost 0 bases, and 7 bases lay between the germline ends. Germline assignment: CDR1 SGHTA and CDR2 FQGNSA. The CDR3 is 14 amino acids.

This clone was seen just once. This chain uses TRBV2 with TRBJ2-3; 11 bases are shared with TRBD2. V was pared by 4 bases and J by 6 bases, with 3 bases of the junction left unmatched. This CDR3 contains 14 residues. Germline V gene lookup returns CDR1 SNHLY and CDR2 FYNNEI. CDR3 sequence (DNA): TGTGCCAGCAGTGGGGCTAGCGGGGGGGATACGCAGTATTTT. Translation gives CASSGASGGDTQYF.

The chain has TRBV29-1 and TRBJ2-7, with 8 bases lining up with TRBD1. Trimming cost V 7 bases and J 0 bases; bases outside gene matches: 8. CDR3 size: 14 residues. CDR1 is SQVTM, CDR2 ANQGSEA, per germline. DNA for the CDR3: TGCAGCGCCGACACAGGGGGTAGCTCCTACGAGCAGTACTTC. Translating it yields CSADTGGSSYEQYF.